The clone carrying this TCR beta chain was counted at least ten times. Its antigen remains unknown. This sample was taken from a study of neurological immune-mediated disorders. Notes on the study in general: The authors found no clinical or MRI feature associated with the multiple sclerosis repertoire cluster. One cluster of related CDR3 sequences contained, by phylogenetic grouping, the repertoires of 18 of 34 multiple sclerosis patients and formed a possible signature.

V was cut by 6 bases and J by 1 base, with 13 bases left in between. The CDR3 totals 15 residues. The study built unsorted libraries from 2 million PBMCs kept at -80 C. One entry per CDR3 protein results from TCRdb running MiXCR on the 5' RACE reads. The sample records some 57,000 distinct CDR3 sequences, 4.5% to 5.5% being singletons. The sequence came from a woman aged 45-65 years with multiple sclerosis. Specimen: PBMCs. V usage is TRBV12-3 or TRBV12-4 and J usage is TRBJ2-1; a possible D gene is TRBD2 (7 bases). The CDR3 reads CASRTGGPSYNEQFF. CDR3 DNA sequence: TGTGCCAGCAGGACGGGGGGCCCGTCCTACAATGAGCAGTTCTTC.